This is a list of T cell receptor beta chains from one sample in a study of graft-versus-host responses after intestinal transplantation. Profiling relied on immunoSEQ multiplex PCR, and the TCRdb table lists in-frame clones only, not all of them. This sample carries about 98,000 clones, roughly 88% of them seen once, and the ten largest clones take more than 1.4%. The material was PBMCs, obtained 255 days after intestinal transplant. The receptor source for this set is a human patient who received an intestinal transplant, so some T cells may come from the graft donor. Both conserved end residues are part of each CDR3.

j_gene: TRBJ2-1; v_gene: TRBV5-1; CDR3aa: CASSLGLAGDGYEQFF
j_gene: TRBJ1-2; v_gene: TRBV19; CDR3aa: CASRDQANGYTF
j_gene: TRBJ1-2; v_gene: TRBV28; CDR3aa: CASRDRDSLYGYTF
j_gene: TRBJ2-3; v_gene: TRBV10-3; CDR3aa: CAISQAGTGSTDTQYF
j_gene: TRBJ1-5; v_gene: TRBV7-2; CDR3aa: CASSLISGGQPQHF
j_gene: TRBJ1-6; v_gene: TRBV14; CDR3aa: CASSQEAPNSPLHF
j_gene: TRBJ2-5; v_gene: TRBV6-1; CDR3aa: CASSVSTSRETQYF
j_gene: TRBJ2-5; v_gene: TRBV28; CDR3aa: CASSLTSWTSGQETQYF
j_gene: TRBJ2-1; v_gene: TRBV5-1; CDR3aa: CASSRTNNNEQFF
j_gene: TRBJ1-4; v_gene: TRBV15; CDR3aa: CATSRIPGQGAFIEKLFF
j_gene: TRBJ2-7; v_gene: TRBV6-5; CDR3aa: CASSYKAASYEQYF
j_gene: TRBJ1-4; v_gene: TRBV10-1; CDR3aa: CASRAGAKLFF
j_gene: TRBJ2-2; v_gene: TRBV6-1; CDR3aa: CASGPGGPGELFF
j_gene: TRBJ2-2; v_gene: TRBV14; CDR3aa: CASGNVGGELFF
j_gene: TRBJ2-6; v_gene: TRBV5-6; CDR3aa: CASSPIAGANVLTF
j_gene: TRBJ1-2; v_gene: TRBV27; CDR3aa: CASSFRGVVGTGGRYGYTF
j_gene: TRBJ1-1; v_gene: TRBV5-6; CDR3aa: CASRGLNTEAFF
j_gene: TRBJ2-5; v_gene: TRBV10-3; CDR3aa: CAISKLGGRGETQYF
j_gene: TRBJ1-1; v_gene: TRBV28; CDR3aa: CASSMRGENTEAFF
j_gene: TRBJ2-1; v_gene: TRBV28; CDR3aa: CASSLWTNNEQFF
j_gene: TRBJ2-5; v_gene: TRBV27; CDR3aa: CASSFIKGAETQYF
j_gene: TRBJ1-6; v_gene: TRBV6-1; CDR3aa: CASSERQSYNSPLHF
j_gene: TRBJ1-5; v_gene: TRBV19; CDR3aa: CASSTLQQPQHF
j_gene: TRBJ2-7; v_gene: TRBV28; CDR3aa: CASSRRRNTYF
j_gene: TRBJ2-1; v_gene: TRBV9; CDR3aa: CASSSNSGNSYNEQFF
j_gene: TRBJ2-1; v_gene: TRBV4-2; CDR3aa: CASSQDRGWQGVYNEQFF
j_gene: TRBJ1-1; v_gene: TRBV25-1; CDR3aa: CASSDKIEAFF
j_gene: TRBJ2-1; v_gene: TRBV19; CDR3aa: CASSVEGGNEQFF
j_gene: TRBJ1-1; v_gene: TRBV5-1; CDR3aa: CASSLWEGSYEAFF
j_gene: TRBJ2-6; v_gene: TRBV6-6; CDR3aa: CASSYGGRPITF
j_gene: TRBJ2-1; v_gene: TRBV6-1; CDR3aa: CASSEAGFPGRSEQFF
j_gene: TRBJ2-1; v_gene: TRBV7-9; CDR3aa: CASSRRDRGYNEQFF
j_gene: TRBJ2-3; v_gene: TRBV7-9; CDR3aa: CASRPQGTDTQYF
j_gene: TRBJ2-7; v_gene: TRBV6-6; CDR3aa: CASSANMGQAPYEQYF
j_gene: TRBJ2-3; v_gene: TRBV2; CDR3aa: CANRLLGGTSTDTQYF
j_gene: TRBJ2-2; v_gene: TRBV6-5; CDR3aa: CASRGLAENGELFF
j_gene: TRBJ2-2; v_gene: TRBV7-3; CDR3aa: CASSLNPMTGTNTGELFF